This paragraph covers one T cell receptor beta chain sequence. Assay execution took place at the deep level. Each subset's genomic DNA was split evenly across several immunoSEQ plates. What was sequenced on ten immunoSEQ deep assay plates was unsorted PBMC DNA. Original methodology: ImmunoSEQ gave junction-only sequences without quality scores, so filtering differed. Some clones are missing from TCRdb's copy, which holds only in-frame ones; the method was immunoSEQ multiplex PCR. D and trimming come from the DNA, and the V and J calls and clone size come from that table. Of around 510,000 clones detected, roughly 79% appear once; the ten largest clones hold approximately 12%. The CDR3 covers 17 residues. The germline gives CDR1 SGHVS, CDR2 FNYEAQ. The V and J ends lost 1 base and 2 bases respectively, with 15 bases between them. This record belongs to a study of shared clonotypes between healthy human individuals.

Source material: PBMCs. This chain connects TRBV7-6 to TRBJ2-1, with TRBD1 as a possible D gene (7 bases). The source of this sequence is a woman between 40 and 55 years old in good health. Some clones in this sample may be carry-over from other donors' samples. The CDR3 DNA reads TGTGCCAGCAGCTTAGGTTTTGCGGGACAGACCTACAATGAGCAGTTCTTC. Amino acids: CASSLGFAGQTYNEQFF. Based on the CDR3 plus reference TRBV7-6 and TRBJ2-1, the full variable domain is GAGVSQSPRYKVTKRGQDVALRCDPISGHVSLYWYRQALGQGPEFLTYFNYEAQQDKSGLPNDRFSAERPEGSISTLTIQRTEQRDSAMYRCASSLGFAGQTYNEQFFGPGTRLTVL.